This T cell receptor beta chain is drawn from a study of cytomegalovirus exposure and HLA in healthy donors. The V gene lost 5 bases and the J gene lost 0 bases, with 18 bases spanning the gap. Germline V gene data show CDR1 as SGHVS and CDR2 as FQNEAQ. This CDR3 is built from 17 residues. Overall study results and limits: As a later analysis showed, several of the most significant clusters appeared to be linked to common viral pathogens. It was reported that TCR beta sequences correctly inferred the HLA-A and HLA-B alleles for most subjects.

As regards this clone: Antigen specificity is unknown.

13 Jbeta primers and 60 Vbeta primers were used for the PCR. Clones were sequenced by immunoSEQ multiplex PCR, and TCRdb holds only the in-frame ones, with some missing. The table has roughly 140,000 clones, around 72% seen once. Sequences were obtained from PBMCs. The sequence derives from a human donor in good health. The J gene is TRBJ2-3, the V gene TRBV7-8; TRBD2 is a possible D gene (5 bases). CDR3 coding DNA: TGTGCCAGCAGCATAGATCAGCGGACGACTAGCACAGATACGCAGTATTTT. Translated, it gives CASSIDQRTTSTDTQYF.